Only a few counts were recorded for the clone carrying this TCR beta chain. The antigen is not known. The record originates from a study of glioma-infiltrating T cells. The overall study: WHO grade II oligodendrogliomas or astrocytomas, plus non-recurrent WHO grade IV glioblastomas, were sampled. Before surgery, glioma patients received dexamethasone for at most six days. Study conclusions and caveats: Patients with low tissue-blood divergence carried a signature set of shared blood CDR3 motifs. Above-expected tissue-blood divergence occurred in all gliomas, most in low-grade ones.

With 8 bases removed from V and 7 bases from J, the gap between germline ends came to 12 bases. There are 12 residues in the CDR3. CDR1 is DFQATT and CDR2 is SNEGSKA in the germline V gene (reference sequence). Using RNA template, CDR3s of TCR alpha and beta were amplified with iRepertoire arm-PCR. TCRdb reprocessed the multiplex PCR reads via MiXCR and lists one record per CDR3 protein. The sample has a few hundred thousand distinct CDR3 sequences; 41% are singletons. The sequenced material came from glioma tissue, nonneoplastic brain tissue, or PBMCs (not recorded which). This sequence originates from a human donor with low-grade glioma or glioblastoma, undergoing nonglioma brain surgery, or in good health (not recorded which). V usage is TRBV20-1 and J usage is TRBJ1-6; D gene ambiguous. This CDR3 is CSWAGANSPLHF. CDR3 sequence (DNA): TGCAGTTGGGCCGGCGCCAATTCACCCCTCCACTTT.